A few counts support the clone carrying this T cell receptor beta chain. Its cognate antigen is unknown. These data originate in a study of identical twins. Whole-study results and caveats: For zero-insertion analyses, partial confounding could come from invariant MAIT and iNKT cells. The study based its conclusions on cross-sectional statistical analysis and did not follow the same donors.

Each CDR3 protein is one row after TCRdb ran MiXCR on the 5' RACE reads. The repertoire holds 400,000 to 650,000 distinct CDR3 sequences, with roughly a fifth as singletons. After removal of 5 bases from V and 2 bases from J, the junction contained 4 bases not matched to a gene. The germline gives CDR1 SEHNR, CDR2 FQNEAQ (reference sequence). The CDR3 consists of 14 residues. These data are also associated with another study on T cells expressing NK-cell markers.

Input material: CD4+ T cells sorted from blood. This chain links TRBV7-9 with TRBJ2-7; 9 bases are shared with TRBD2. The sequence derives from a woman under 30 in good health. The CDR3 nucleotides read TGTGCCAGCAGCAGGACTAGCGCTGCCTACGAGCAGTACTTC. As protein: CASSRTSAAYEQYF.